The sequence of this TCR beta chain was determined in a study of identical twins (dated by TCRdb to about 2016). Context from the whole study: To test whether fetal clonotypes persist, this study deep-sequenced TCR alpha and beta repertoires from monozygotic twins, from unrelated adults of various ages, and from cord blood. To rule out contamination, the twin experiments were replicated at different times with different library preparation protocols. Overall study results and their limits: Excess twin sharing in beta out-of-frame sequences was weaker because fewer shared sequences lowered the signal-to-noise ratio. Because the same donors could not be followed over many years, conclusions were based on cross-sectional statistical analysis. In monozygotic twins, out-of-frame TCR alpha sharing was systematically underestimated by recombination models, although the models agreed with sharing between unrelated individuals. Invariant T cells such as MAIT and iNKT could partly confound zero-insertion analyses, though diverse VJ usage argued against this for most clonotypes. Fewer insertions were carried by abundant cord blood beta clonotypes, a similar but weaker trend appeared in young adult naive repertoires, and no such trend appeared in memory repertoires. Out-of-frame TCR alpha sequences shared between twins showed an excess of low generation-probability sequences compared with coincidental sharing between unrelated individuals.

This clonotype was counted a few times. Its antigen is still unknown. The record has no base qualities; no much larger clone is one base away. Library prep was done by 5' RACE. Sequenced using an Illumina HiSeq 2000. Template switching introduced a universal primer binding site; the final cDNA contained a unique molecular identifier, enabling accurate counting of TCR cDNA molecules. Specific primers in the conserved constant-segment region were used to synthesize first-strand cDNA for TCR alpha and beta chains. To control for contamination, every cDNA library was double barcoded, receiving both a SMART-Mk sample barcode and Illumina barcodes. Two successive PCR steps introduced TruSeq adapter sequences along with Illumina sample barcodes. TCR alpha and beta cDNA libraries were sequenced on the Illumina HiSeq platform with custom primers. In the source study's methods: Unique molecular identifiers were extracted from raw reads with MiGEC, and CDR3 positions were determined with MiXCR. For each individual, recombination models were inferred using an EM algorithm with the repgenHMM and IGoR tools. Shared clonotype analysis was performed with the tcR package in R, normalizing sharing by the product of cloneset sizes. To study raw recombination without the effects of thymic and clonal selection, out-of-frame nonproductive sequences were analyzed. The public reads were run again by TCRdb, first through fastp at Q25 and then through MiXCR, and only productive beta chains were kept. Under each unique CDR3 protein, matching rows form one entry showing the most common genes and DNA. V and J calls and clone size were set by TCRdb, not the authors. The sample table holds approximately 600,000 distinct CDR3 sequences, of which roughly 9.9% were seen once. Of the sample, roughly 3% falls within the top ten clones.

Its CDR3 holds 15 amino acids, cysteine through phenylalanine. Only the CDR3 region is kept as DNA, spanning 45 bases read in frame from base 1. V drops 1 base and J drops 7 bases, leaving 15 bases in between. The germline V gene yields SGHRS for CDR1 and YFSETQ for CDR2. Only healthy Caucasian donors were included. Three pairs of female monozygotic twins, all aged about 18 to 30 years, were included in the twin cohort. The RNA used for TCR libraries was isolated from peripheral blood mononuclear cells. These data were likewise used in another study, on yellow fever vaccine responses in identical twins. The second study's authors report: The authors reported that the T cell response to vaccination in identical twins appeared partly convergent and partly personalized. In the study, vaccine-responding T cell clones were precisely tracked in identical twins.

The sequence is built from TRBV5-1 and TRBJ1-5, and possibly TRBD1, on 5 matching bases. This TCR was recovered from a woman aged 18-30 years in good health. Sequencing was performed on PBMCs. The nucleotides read TGCGCCAGCAGCTTGACAGGCAAATCGGGCCAGCCCCAGCATTTT. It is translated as CASSLTGKSGQPQHF.